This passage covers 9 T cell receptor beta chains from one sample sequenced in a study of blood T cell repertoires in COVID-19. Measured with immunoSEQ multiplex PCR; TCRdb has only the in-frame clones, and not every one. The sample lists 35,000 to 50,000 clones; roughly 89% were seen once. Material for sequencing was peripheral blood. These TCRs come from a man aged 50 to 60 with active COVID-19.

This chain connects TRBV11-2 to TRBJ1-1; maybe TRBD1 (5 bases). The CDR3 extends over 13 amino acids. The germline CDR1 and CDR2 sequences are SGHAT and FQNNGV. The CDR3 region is CASGLGRRTEAFF. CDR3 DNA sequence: TGTGCGTCCGGGTTGGGGCGCCGGACTGAAGCTTTCTTT.

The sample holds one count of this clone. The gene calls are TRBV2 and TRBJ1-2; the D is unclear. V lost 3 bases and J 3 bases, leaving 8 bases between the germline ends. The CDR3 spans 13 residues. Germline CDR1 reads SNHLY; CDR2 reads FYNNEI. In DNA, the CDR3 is TGTGCCAGCAGTGAGATACCGGACTATGGCTACACCTTC. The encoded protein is CASSEIPDYGYTF.

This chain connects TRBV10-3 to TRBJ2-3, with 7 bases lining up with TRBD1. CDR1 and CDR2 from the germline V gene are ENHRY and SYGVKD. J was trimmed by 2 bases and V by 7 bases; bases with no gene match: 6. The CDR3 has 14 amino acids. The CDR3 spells CAITKGQTTDTQYF. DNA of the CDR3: TGTGCCATCACAAAGGGACAGACCACAGATACGCAGTATTTT.

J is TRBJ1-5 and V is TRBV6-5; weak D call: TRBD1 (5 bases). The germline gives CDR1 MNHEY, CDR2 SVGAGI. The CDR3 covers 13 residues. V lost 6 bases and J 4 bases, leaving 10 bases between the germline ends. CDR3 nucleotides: TGTGCCAGCAGCCGGGGGGGGAATCAGCCCCAGCATTTT. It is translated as CASSRGGNQPQHF.

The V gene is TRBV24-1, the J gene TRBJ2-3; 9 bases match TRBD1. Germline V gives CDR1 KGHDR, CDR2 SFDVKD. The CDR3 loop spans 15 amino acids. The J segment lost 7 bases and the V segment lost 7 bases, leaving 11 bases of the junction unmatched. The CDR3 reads CATRAGQGDGNTQYF. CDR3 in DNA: TGTGCCACCAGGGCGGGACAGGGAGACGGCAATACGCAGTATTTT.

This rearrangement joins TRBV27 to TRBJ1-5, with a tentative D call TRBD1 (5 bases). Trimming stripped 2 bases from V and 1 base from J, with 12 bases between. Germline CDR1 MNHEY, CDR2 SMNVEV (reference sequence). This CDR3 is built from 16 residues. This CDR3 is CASSLRYRGSNQPQHF. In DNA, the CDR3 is TGTGCCAGCAGTTTAAGGTATAGGGGAAGCAATCAGCCCCAGCATTTT.

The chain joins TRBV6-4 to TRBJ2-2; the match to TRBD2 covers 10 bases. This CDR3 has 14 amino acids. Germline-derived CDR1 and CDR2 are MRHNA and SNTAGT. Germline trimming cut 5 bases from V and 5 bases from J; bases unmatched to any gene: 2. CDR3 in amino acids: CASSQAGGTGELFF. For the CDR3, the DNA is TGTGCCAGCAGTCAAGCGGGGGGGACCGGGGAGCTGTTTTTT.

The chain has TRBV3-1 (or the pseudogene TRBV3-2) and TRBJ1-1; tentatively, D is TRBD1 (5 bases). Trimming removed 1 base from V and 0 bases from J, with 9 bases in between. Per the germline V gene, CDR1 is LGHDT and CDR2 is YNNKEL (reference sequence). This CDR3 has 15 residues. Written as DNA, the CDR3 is TGTGCCAGCAGCCAAGCACGGGGGATGAACACTGAAGCTTTCTTT. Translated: CASSQARGMNTEAFF.

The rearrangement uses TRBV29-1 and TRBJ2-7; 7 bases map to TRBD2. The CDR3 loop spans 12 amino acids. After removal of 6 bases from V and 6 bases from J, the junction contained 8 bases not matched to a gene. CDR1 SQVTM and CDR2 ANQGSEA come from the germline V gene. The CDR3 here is CSVGGGSIEQYF. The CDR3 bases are TGCAGCGTGGGGGGGGGATCCATCGAGCAGTACTTC.